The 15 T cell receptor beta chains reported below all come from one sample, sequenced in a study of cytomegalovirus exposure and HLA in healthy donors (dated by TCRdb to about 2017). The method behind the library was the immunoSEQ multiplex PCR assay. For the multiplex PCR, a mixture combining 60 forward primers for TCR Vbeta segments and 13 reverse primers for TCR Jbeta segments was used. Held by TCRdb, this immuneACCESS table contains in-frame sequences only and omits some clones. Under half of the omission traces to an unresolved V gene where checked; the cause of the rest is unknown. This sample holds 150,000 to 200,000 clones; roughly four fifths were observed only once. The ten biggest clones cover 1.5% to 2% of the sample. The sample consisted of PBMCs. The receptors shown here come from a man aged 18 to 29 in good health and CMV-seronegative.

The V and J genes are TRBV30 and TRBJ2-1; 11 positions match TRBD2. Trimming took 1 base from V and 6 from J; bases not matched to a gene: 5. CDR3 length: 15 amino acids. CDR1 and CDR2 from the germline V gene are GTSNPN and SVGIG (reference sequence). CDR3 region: CAWSASSGRINEQFF. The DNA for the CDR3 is TGTGCCTGGAGTGCCTCTAGCGGGAGGATCAATGAGCAGTTCTTC.

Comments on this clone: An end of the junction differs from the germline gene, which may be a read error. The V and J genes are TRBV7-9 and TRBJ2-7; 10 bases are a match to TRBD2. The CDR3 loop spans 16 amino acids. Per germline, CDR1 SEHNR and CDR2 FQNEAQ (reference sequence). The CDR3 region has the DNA TGTTCCAGCAGACCTAGACTAGCGGGTTCATGGAACGAGCAGTACTTC. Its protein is CSSRPRLAGSWNEQYF.

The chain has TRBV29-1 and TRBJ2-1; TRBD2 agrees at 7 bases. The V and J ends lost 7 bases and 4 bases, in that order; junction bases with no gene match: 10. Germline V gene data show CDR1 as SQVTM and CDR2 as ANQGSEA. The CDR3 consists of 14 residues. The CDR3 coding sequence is TGCAGCGCTGGCGATCAAGCGGGGTACAATGAGCAGTTCTTC. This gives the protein CSAGDQAGYNEQFF.

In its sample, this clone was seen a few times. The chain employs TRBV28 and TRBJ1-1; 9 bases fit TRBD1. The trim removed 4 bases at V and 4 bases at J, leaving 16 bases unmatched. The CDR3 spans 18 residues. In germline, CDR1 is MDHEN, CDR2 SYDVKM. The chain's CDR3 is CASSYLDRGEYNGTEAFF. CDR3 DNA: TGTGCCAGCAGTTATCTGGACAGGGGTGAGTACAATGGCACTGAAGCTTTCTTT.

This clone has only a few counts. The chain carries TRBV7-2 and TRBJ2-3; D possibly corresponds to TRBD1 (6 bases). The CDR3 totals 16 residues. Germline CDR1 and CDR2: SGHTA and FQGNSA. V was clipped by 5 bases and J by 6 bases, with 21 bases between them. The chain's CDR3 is CASSREVGAPPDTQYF. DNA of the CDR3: TGTGCCAGCAGCCGTGAGGTGGGGGCCCCCCCTGATACGCAGTATTTT.

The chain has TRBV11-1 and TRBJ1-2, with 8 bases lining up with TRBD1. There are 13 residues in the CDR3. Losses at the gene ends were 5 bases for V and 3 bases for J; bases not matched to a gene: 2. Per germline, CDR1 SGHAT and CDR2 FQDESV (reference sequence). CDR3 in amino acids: CASSPQGDYGYTF. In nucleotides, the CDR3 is TGTGCCAGCAGCCCACAGGGGGACTATGGCTACACCTTC.

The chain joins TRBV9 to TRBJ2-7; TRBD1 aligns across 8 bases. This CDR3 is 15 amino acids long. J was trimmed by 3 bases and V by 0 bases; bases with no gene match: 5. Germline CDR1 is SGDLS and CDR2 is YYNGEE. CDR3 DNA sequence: TGTGCCAGCAGCGTAGGTCGGGACAGGCGCTACGAGCAGTACTTC. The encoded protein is CASSVGRDRRYEQYF.

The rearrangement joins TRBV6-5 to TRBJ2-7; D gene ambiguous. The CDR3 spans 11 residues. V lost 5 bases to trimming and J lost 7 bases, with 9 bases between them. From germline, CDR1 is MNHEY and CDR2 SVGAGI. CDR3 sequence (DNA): TGTGCCAGCAGTAACCGGTGGGAGCAGTACTTC. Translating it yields CASSNRWEQYF.

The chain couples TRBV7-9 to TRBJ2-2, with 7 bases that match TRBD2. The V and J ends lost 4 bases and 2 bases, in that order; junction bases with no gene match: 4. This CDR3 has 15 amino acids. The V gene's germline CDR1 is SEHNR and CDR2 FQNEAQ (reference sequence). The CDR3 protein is CASSSGTINTGELFF. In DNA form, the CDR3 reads TGTGCCAGCAGCTCCGGGACTATCAACACCGGGGAGCTGTTTTTT.

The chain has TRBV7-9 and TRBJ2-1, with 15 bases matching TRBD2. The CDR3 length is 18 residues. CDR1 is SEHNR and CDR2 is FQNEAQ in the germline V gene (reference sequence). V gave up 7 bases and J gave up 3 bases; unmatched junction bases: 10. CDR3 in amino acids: CASTGTSGRRSGYNEQFF. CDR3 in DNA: TGTGCCAGCACCGGGACTAGCGGGAGGCGGAGTGGCTACAATGAGCAGTTCTTC.

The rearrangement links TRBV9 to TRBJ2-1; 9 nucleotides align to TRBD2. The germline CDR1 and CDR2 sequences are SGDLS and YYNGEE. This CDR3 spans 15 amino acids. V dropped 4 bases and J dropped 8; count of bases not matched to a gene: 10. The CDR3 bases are TGTGCCAGCAGCCCCGGTGTAGCGGGAGCGGATGAGCAGTTCTTC. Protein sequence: CASSPGVAGADEQFF. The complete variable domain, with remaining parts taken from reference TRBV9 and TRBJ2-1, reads DSGVTQTPKHLITATGQRVTLRCSPRSGDLSVYWYQQSLDQGLQFLIQYYNGEERAKGNILERFSAQQFPDLHSELNLSSLELGDSALYFCASSPGVAGADEQFFGPGTRLTVL.

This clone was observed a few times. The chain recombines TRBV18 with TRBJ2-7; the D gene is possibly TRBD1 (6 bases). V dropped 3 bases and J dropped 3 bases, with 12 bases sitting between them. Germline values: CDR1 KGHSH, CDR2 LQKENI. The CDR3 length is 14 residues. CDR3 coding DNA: TGTGCCAGCTCACCGACAGGAGAGATCTACGAGCAGTACTTC. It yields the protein CASSPTGEIYEQYF.

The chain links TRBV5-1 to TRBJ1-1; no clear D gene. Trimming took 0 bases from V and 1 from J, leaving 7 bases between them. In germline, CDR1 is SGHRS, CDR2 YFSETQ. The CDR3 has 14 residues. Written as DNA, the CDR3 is TGCGCCAGCAGCTTGGTGGGCAGGAACACTGAAGCTTTCTTT. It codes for CASSLVGRNTEAFF. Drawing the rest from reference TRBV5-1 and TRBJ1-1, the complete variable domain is KAGVTQTPRYLIKTRGQQVTLSCSPISGHRSVSWYQQTPGQGLQFLFEYFSETQRNKGNFPGRFSGRQFSNSRSEMNVSTLELGDSALYLCASSLVGRNTEAFFGQGTRLTVV.

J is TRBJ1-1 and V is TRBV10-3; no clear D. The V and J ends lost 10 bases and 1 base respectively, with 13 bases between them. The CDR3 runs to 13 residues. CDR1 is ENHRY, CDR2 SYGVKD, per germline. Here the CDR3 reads CANAPAANTEAFF. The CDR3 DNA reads TGTGCCAACGCCCCTGCGGCGAACACTGAAGCTTTCTTT.

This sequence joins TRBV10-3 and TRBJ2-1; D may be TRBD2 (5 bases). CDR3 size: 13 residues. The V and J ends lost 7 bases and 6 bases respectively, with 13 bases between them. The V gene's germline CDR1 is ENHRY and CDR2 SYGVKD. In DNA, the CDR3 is TGTGCCATCACTCGGGATTCACTCAATGAGCAGTTCTTC. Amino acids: CAITRDSLNEQFF.